The 29 T cell receptor beta chains listed next were all sequenced from one sample in a study of shared clonotypes between healthy human individuals. Here immunoSEQ multiplex PCR was the method, and the copy in TCRdb shows in-frame clones only, minus some. The sample comprises under 1,100,000 clones, approximately 72% of which are singletons, and approximately 1.5% rests with the top ten. What was sequenced was memory CD4+ T cells sorted from blood. Regarding subset: CD45RA-negative fraction. The receptors were sampled from a young man in good health.

The rearrangement joins TRBV4-3 to TRBJ1-2; D unclear. Deletions cut 1 base from V and 1 base from J, with 13 bases between. CDR1 is LGHNA, CDR2 YSLEER, per germline. This CDR3 has 16 amino acids. The CDR3 DNA reads TGCGCCAGCAGCCAAGGTTCGGCGGGAATTAACTATGGCTACACCTTC. It codes for CASSQGSAGINYGYTF.

The V call is TRBV5-1, the J call TRBJ2-5; 13 bases fit TRBD2. The V segment lost 4 bases and the J segment 5 bases; nucleotides outside the gene matches: 11. Germline V gene data show CDR1 as SGHRS and CDR2 as YFSETQ. CDR3 length: 17 amino acids. CDR3 nucleotides: TGCGCCAGCAGCCTCCTCCCGACTAGCGGGGGGATTGAGACCCAGTACTTC. Amino acid sequence: CASSLLPTSGGIETQYF. The variable domain in full, completed from reference TRBV5-1 and TRBJ2-5, reads KAGVTQTPRYLIKTRGQQVTLSCSPISGHRSVSWYQQTPGQGLQFLFEYFSETQRNKGNFPGRFSGRQFSNSRSEMNVSTLELGDSALYLCASSLLPTSGGIETQYFGPGTRLLVL.

This clone has more than one count but fewer than ten. The chain has TRBV5-1 and TRBJ2-3, with 8 bases aligning to TRBD1. The CDR3 is 16 residues long. V dropped 0 bases and J dropped 0; count of bases not matched to a gene: 3. Germline CDR1 reads SGHRS; CDR2 reads YFSETQ. The CDR3 reads CASSLVGTGSTDTQYF. The CDR3, as DNA: TGCGCCAGCAGCTTGGTTGGGACAGGAAGCACAGATACGCAGTATTTT.

The chain links TRBV25-1 to TRBJ2-1, with a weak D call TRBD2 (5 bases). The germline V gene encodes CDR1 MGHDK and CDR2 SYGVNS. CDR3 size: 13 residues. Trimming cost V 1 base and J 6 bases, with 7 bases left between them. This chain's CDR3 is CASSEFGSNEQFF. In DNA, the CDR3 is TGTGCCAGCAGTGAATTTGGGAGCAATGAGCAGTTCTTC.

The chain employs TRBV29-1 and TRBJ2-2; D remains unclear. The CDR3 contains 15 residues. Germline CDR1 and CDR2: SQVTM and ANQGSEA. Trimming left V 8 bases short and J 1 base short, with 17 bases between. Here the CDR3 DNA reads TGCAGCTTCCGAGCCGGGTCGGGGAACACCGGGGAGCTGTTTTTT. This codes for CSFRAGSGNTGELFF.

This chain joins TRBV9 and TRBJ1-1; no clear D gene. The CDR3 is 13 amino acids. Germline-derived CDR1 and CDR2 are SGDLS and YYNGEE. V was cut by 4 bases and J by 4 bases, with 11 bases left in between. CDR3 sequence reads: CASSQNWGTEAFF. The DNA of the CDR3 is TGTGCCAGCAGCCAAAACTGGGGCACTGAAGCTTTCTTT.

This sequence joins TRBV7-8 and TRBJ1-5, with no clear D. The V gene's germline CDR1 is SGHVS and CDR2 FQNEAQ. The CDR3 loop spans 16 amino acids. The V end was cut by 5 bases, the J end by 6 bases, with 20 bases between. CDR3 sequence: CASSLLGGSKSQPQHF. DNA for the CDR3: TGTGCCAGCAGCCTCCTAGGTGGCAGCAAGAGTCAGCCCCAGCATTTT. Supplemented by reference TRBV7-8 and TRBJ1-5, the full variable domain reads GAGVSQSPRYKVAKRGQDVALRCDPISGHVSLFWYQQALGQGPEFLTYFQNEAQLDKSGLPSDRFFAERPEGSVSTLKIQRTQQEDSAVYLCASSLLGGSKSQPQHFGDGTRLSIL.

V gene TRBV30 combines with J gene TRBJ1-2; D ambiguous. V lost 3 bases, J lost 5 bases, and 7 bases lay in between. Germline V lookup: CDR1 GTSNPN, CDR2 SVGIG (reference sequence). The length of the CDR3 is 11 residues. CDR3 in amino acids: CAWSRAYGYTF. The CDR3 DNA is TGTGCCTGGAGCCGGGCGTATGGCTACACCTTC.

The sample holds one count of this clone. Within the sample, other DNA sequences also encode this same CDR3. The V and J genes are TRBV18 and TRBJ2-7; D is ambiguous. The CDR3 length is 14 residues. V was clipped by 0 bases and J by 2 bases, with 8 bases between them. CDR1 is KGHSH and CDR2 is LQKENI in the germline V gene. The CDR3 coding sequence is TGTGCCAGCTCACCACCCTCAGGTACCTACGAGCAGTACTTC. Protein: CASSPPSGTYEQYF.

This chain links TRBV6-1 with TRBJ2-7, with no clear D. The CDR3 contains 11 residues. Germline CDR1 reads MNHNS; CDR2 reads SASEGT. V was cut by 8 bases and J by 2 bases, with 7 bases left in between. DNA of the CDR3: TGTGCCAGCGAGAGACCCTACGAGCAGTACTTC. It codes for CASERPYEQYF.

This clone was observed once. The chain carries TRBV6-5 and TRBJ1-3; D is undetermined. Looked up from germline, CDR1 is MNHEY and CDR2 is SVGAGI. Trimming took off 6 bases at V and 0 bases at J, with 12 bases between the two ends. This CDR3 has 15 residues. The CDR3 region is CASSARLTSGNTIYF. The CDR3, as DNA: TGTGCCAGCAGCGCCCGACTGACCTCTGGAAACACCATATATTTT.

This chain's CDR3 is CAWLPDIGYGYTF. DNA of the CDR3: TGTGCCTGGCTCCCCGACATCGGGTATGGCTACACCTTC. V and J are TRBV30 and TRBJ1-2; no reliable D call. The length of the CDR3 is 13 residues. With 5 bases removed from V and 5 bases from J, the gap between germline ends came to 15 bases. Germline loops: CDR1 GTSNPN, CDR2 SVGIG (reference sequence).

This clone was observed a handful of times. CDR3 sequence (DNA): TGCGCCAGCAGGAGGAGTGGGAGCGGGGGGACCTACGAGCAGTACTTC. It yields the protein CASRRSGSGGTYEQYF. This chain joins TRBV5-1 and TRBJ2-7, with 9 bases that match TRBD2. CDR1 and CDR2 from the germline V gene are SGHRS and YFSETQ. J lost 2 bases, V lost 5 bases, and 11 bases had no gene match. The CDR3 has 16 residues.

This chain's CDR3 is CASSSGQGDYYGYTF. CDR3 coding DNA: TGTGCCAGCAGCTCCGGACAGGGAGACTACTATGGCTACACCTTC. The rearrangement joins TRBV11-2 to TRBJ1-2, with 8 bases identical to TRBD1. The CDR3 is 15 residues long. From germline, CDR1 is SGHAT and CDR2 FQNNGV. Trimming cost V 4 bases and J 3 bases; bases outside gene matches: 7.

The V call is TRBV5-6, the J call TRBJ2-3; 7 nucleotides line up with TRBD2. The CDR3 totals 16 residues. Trimming removed 0 bases from V and 2 bases from J; junction bases left unmatched: 6. The germline gives CDR1 SGHDT, CDR2 YYEEEE. In DNA, the CDR3 is TGTGCCAGCAGCTTGGGTTCTAGCGGATACACAGATACGCAGTATTTT. It specifies CASSLGSSGYTDTQYF.

The table lists this clone with many counts. CDR3 DNA: TGTGCCAGCTGGGGAGGACAGACGAACACTGAAGCTTTCTTT. As protein: CASWGGQTNTEAFF. This sequence joins TRBV6-1 and TRBJ1-1; possible D gene TRBD1, 6 bases. Germline CDR1 is MNHNS and CDR2 is SASEGT. The CDR3 sequence is 14 residues long. The V end lost 8 bases, the J end lost 1 base, and 14 bases lay between the germline ends.

The V call is TRBV4-1, the J call TRBJ2-1; perhaps TRBD1 as D (6 bases). The germline CDR1 and CDR2 sequences are MGHRA and YSYEKL. Trimming pared 4 bases from V and 2 bases from J, leaving 15 bases between. This CDR3 contains 16 residues. Here the CDR3 DNA reads TGCGCCAGCAGCCCCCCACAGCAGGGGACCTACAATGAGCAGTTCTTC. It codes for CASSPPQQGTYNEQFF.

This sequence joins TRBV4-2 and TRBJ2-3, with 8 bases lining up with TRBD1. CDR3 length equals 16 residues. V trimming: 3 bases; J trimming: 2 bases; junction bases outside the gene matches: 7. Per the germline V gene, CDR1 is LGHNA and CDR2 is YNFKEQ. The CDR3 DNA is TGTGCCAGCAGCCACTCGACAGGGGCCGACACAGATACGCAGTATTTT. Translation: CASSHSTGADTDTQYF.

The chain combines TRBV30 with TRBJ2-2, with D maybe TRBD2 (6 bases). Per the germline V gene, CDR1 is GTSNPN and CDR2 is SVGIG (reference sequence). Trimming pared 5 bases from V and 2 bases from J, leaving 12 bases between. The CDR3 covers 14 residues. The CDR3 is CAWGTYDNTGELFF. In DNA form, the CDR3 reads TGTGCCTGGGGGACTTACGACAACACCGGGGAGCTGTTTTTT.

This clone was counted ten times or more. The gene calls are TRBV5-4 and TRBJ1-1; D is uncertain. The CDR3 is 14 amino acids. Germline loops: CDR1 SGHNT, CDR2 YYREEE (reference sequence). V shed 0 bases and J shed 4 bases, with 10 bases lying between them. The CDR3 nucleotides read TGTGCCAGCAGCTTGGGACACGCAATCACTGAAGCTTTCTTT. As protein: CASSLGHAITEAFF. The entire variable domain, with the rest obtained from reference TRBV5-4 and TRBJ1-1, is as follows: ETGVTQSPTHLIKTRGQQVTLRCSSQSGHNTVSWYQQALGQGPQFIFQYYREEENGRGNFPPRFSGLQFPNYSSELNVNALELDDSALYLCASSLGHAITEAFFGQGTRLTVV.

As for this clone: Other DNA sequences of this sample code for an identical CDR3. The V call is TRBV20-1, the J call TRBJ2-2; D not certain. The CDR3 is 11 amino acids. V lost 1 base and J 5 bases, leaving 2 bases between the germline ends. The germline V gene has CDR1 DFQATT and CDR2 SNEGSKA (reference sequence). CDR3 nucleotide sequence: TGCAGTGCTAGAGGAACCGGGGAGCTGTTTTTT. It specifies CSARGTGELFF.

This clone turned up a few times. The V call is TRBV20-1, the J call TRBJ1-1; D is undetermined. V lost 0 bases to trimming and J lost 7 bases, with 6 bases between them. This CDR3 contains 11 residues. CDR1 is DFQATT and CDR2 is SNEGSKA in the germline V gene (reference sequence). In DNA, the CDR3 is TGCAGTGCTAGAGATCCGCATGAAGCTTTCTTT. Its translation: CSARDPHEAFF.

V usage is TRBV5-3 and J usage is TRBJ2-5; 7 bases match TRBD2. TRBV5-3 is flagged as an ORF with uncertain function. Trimming cost V 2 bases and J 2 bases; bases outside gene matches: 6. The CDR3 has 15 residues. The CDR3 sequence is CARSFGGNQQETQYF. In DNA, the CDR3 is TGTGCCAGAAGCTTCGGGGGGAACCAACAAGAGACCCAGTACTTC.

The chain couples TRBV11-2 to TRBJ2-1, with 14 bases aligning to TRBD2. V dropped 4 bases and J dropped 10; count of bases not matched to a gene: 3. The CDR3 covers 14 residues. The germline CDR1 and CDR2 sequences are SGHAT and FQNNGV. The chain's CDR3 is CASSSGTSGSEQFF. The CDR3 bases are TGTGCCAGCAGCTCGGGGACTAGCGGGAGCGAGCAGTTCTTC.

Concerning this clone itself: This same CDR3 is encoded by further DNA sequences in the sample. In DNA form, the CDR3 reads TGCGCCAGCAGCCAAGATAGAGGGATTTCACCCCTCCACTTT. It codes for CASSQDRGISPLHF. The chain uses TRBV4-3 and TRBJ1-6; D unclear. This CDR3 has 14 amino acids. Germline V gene lookup returns CDR1 LGHNA and CDR2 YSLEER. V was cut by 0 bases and J by 9 bases, with 9 bases left in between.

The gene calls are TRBV5-5 and TRBJ2-5; TRBD1 matches at 8 bases. CDR1 is SGHKS, CDR2 YYEKEE, per germline (reference sequence). This CDR3 is built from 14 residues. V lost 0 bases, J lost 3 bases, and 1 base stayed unmatched. This CDR3 is CASSLGTGKETQYF. As DNA, the CDR3 is TGTGCCAGCAGCTTGGGGACAGGGAAAGAGACCCAGTACTTC.

The genes are TRBV6-1 and TRBJ2-7, with TRBD2 matching 7 bases. The ends lost 2 bases at V and 4 bases at J; junction bases unmatched: 5. Germline V gene data show CDR1 as MNHNS and CDR2 as SASEGT. The CDR3 spans 14 residues. The CDR3, as DNA: TGTGCCAGCAGTGAAAGGCCGGGGGGTTACGAGCAGTACTTC. This translates into CASSERPGGYEQYF.

V usage is TRBV2 and J usage is TRBJ2-7, with D perhaps TRBD1 or TRBD2 (6 bases each). This CDR3 spans 15 amino acids. Trimming pared 0 bases from V and 3 bases from J, leaving 12 bases between. Germline CDR1 is SNHLY and CDR2 is FYNNEI. The CDR3 is CASSEASGARYEQYF. The CDR3 DNA reads as TGTGCCAGCAGTGAAGCGTCGGGGGCTCGCTACGAGCAGTACTTC.

V is TRBV18 and J is TRBJ2-7; D may be TRBD1 or TRBD2 (5 bases each). Trimming removed 6 bases from V and 4 bases from J, with 13 bases in between. The CDR3 contains 13 residues. Germline CDR1 reads KGHSH; CDR2 reads LQKENI. The CDR3 nucleotides are TGTGCCAGCTCCTCGGGGCTCCTGTACGAGCAGTACTTC. This codes for CASSSGLLYEQYF.